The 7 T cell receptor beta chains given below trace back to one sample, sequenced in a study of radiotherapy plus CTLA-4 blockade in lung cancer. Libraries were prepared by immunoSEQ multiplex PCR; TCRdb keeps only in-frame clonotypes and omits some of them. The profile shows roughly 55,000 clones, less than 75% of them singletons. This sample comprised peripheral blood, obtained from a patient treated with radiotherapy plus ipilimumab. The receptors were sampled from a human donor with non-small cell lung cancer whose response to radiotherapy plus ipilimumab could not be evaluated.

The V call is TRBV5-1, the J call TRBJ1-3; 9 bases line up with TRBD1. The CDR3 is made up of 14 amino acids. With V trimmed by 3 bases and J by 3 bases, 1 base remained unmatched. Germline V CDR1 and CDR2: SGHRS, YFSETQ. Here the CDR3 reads CASSWGQGGNTIYF. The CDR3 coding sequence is TGCGCCAGCAGCTGGGGACAGGGTGGAAACACCATATATTTT.

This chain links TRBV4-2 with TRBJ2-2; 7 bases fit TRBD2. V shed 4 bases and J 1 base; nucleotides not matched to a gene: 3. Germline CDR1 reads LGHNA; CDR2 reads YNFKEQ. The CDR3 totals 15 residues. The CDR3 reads CASSLSGVNTGELFF. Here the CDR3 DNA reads TGTGCCAGCAGCCTAAGCGGGGTGAACACCGGGGAGCTGTTTTTT.

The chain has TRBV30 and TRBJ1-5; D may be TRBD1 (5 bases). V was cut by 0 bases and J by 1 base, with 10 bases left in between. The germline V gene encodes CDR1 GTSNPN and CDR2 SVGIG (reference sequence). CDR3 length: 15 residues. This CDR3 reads CAWSVRGTSNQPQHF. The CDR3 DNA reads TGTGCCTGGAGTGTAAGGGGAACCAGCAATCAGCCCCAGCATTTT.

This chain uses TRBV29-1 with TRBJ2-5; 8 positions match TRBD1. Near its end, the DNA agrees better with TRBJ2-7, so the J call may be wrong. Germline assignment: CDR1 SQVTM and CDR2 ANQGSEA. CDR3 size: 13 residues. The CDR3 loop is CSVRDRGHYEQYF. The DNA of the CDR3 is TGCAGCGTCCGTGACAGGGGTCACTACGAGCAGTACTTC.

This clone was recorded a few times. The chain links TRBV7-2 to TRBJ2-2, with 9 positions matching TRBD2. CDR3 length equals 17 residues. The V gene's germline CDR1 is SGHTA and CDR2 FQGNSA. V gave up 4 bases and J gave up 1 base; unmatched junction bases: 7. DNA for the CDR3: TGTGCCAGCAGCTGGAAAGCGGGAGGCGAGAACACCGGGGAGCTGTTTTTT. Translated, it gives CASSWKAGGENTGELFF.

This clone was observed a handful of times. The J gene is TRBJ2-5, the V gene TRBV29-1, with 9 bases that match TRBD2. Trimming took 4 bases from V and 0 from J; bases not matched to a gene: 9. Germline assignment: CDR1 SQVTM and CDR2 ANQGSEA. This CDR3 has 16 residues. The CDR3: CSVVNSGGGYQETQYF. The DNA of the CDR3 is TGCAGCGTTGTCAATAGCGGGGGTGGGTACCAAGAGACCCAGTACTTC.

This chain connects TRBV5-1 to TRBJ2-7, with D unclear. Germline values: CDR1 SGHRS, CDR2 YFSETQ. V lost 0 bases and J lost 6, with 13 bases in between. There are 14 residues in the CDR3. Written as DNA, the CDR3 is TGCGCCAGCAGCTTGGTAGACACCGGTGGCGAGCAGTACTTC. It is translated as CASSLVDTGGEQYF. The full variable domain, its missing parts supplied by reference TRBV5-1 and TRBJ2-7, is KAGVTQTPRYLIKTRGQQVTLSCSPISGHRSVSWYQQTPGQGLQFLFEYFSETQRNKGNFPGRFSGRQFSNSRSEMNVSTLELGDSALYLCASSLVDTGGEQYFGPGTRLTVT.